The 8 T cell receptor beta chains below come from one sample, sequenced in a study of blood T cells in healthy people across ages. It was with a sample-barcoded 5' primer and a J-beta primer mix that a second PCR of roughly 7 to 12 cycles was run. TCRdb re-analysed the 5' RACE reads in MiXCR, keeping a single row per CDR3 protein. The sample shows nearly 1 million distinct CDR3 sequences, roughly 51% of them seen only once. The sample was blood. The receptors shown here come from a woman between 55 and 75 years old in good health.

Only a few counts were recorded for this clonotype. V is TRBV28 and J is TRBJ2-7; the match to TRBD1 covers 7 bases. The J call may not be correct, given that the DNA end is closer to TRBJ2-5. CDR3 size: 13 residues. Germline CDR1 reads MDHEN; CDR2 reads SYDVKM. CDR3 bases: TGTGCCAGCAGTTTAGACAGGGTGGGGACCCAGTACTTC. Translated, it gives CASSLDRVGTQYF.

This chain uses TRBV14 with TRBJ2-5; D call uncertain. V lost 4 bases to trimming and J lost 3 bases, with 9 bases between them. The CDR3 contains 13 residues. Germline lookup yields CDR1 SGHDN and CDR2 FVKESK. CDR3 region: CASSPTEEETQYF. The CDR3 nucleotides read TGTGCCAGCAGCCCGACCGAAGAAGAGACCCAGTACTTC.

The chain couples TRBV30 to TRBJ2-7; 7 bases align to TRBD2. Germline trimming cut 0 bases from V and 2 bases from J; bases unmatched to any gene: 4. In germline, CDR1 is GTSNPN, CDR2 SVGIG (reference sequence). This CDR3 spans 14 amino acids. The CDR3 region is CAWSVGSGPYEQYF. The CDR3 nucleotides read TGTGCCTGGAGTGTAGGTAGCGGGCCCTACGAGCAGTACTTC.

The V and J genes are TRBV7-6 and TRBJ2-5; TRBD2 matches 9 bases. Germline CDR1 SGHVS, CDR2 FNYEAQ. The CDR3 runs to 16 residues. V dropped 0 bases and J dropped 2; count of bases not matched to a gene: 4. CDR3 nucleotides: TGTGCCAGCAGCTTAGCCCTAGCGGGAATACAAGAGACCCAGTACTTC. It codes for CASSLALAGIQETQYF.

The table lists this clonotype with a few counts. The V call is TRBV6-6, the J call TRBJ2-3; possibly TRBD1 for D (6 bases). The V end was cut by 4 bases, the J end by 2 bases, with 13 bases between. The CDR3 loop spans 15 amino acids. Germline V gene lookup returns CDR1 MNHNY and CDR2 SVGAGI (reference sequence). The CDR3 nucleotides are TGTGCCAGCAGTTTCCAGACAGGCTCCACAGATACGCAGTATTTT. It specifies CASSFQTGSTDTQYF.

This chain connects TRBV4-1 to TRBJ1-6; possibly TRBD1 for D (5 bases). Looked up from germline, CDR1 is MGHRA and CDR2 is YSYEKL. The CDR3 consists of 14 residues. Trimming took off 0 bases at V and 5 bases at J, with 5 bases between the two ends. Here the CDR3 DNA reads TGCGCCAGCAGCCAAGAGGGGCATAATTCACCCCTCCACTTT. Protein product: CASSQEGHNSPLHF.

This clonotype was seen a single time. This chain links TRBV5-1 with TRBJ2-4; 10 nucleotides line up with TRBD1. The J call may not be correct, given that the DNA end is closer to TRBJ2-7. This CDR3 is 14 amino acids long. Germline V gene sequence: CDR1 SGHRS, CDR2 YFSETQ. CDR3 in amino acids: CASSQGQGDNEQYF. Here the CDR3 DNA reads TGCGCCAGCAGCCAAGGACAGGGGGATAACGAGCAGTACTTC.

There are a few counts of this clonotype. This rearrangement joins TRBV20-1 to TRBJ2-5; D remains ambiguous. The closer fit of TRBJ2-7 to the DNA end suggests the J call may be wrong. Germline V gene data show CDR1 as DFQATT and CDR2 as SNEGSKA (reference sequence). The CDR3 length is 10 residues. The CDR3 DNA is TGCAGTGCTAGTATCTACGAGCAGTACTTC. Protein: CSASIYEQYF.